The 8 T cell receptor beta chains presented below share a single source sample, sequenced in a study of long-term antiretroviral therapy in people with HIV. Survey-level resolution applied to immunoSEQ assay v3.0. Sequencing used immunoSEQ multiplex PCR; TCRdb keeps in-frame clones, though not all of them. In the table there are 32,000 or so clones, about 87% of which are singletons. Here the sequenced sample was unsorted PBMCs, taken 3.2 years before starting antiretroviral therapy. Every receptor here comes from a man in his fifties or sixties with HIV.

The genes are TRBV19 and TRBJ1-2; the D is unclear. From germline, CDR1 is LNHDA and CDR2 SQIVND (reference sequence). The CDR3 has 17 amino acids. Deletions cut 6 bases from V and 5 bases from J, with 25 bases between. The CDR3 DNA sequence: TGTGCCAGTAGCCCAGCTTCTTGGGCCTGGGGAGAATATGGCTACACCTTC. As protein: CASSPASWAWGEYGYTF.

The chain joins TRBV5-4 to TRBJ2-1; 9 nucleotides agree with TRBD2. The junction had 13 bases not matched to a gene; V was cut back by 5 bases and J by 4 bases. CDR1 and CDR2 from the germline V gene are SGHNT and YYREEE (reference sequence). The CDR3 runs to 17 residues. The DNA for the CDR3 is TGTGCCAGCAGGGTGGGGCCGACTAGCGGACATTACAATGAGCAGTTCTTC. Its protein product is CASRVGPTSGHYNEQFF.

This rearrangement joins TRBV6-5 to TRBJ1-4; no clear D gene. Deletions cut 6 bases from V and 8 bases from J, with 7 bases between. The CDR3 covers 11 residues. Germline CDR1 reads MNHEY; CDR2 reads SVGAGI. The CDR3 protein is CASRTGEKLFF. The CDR3 DNA reads TGTGCCAGCAGGACCGGAGAAAAACTGTTTTTT.

This chain links TRBV18 with TRBJ2-7; 7 bases are a match to TRBD1. The length of the CDR3 is 11 residues. The germline gives CDR1 KGHSH, CDR2 LQKENI. CDR3 nucleotides: TGTGCCAGCTCCCAAGGGACAGTCCATAATGTC. Encoded protein: CASSQGTVHNV.

The CDR3 sequence is CASSVLSGTENTEAFF. As DNA, the CDR3 is TGTGCCAGCAGTGTTCTATCCGGGACGGAGAACACTGAAGCTTTCTTT. The rearrangement uses TRBV2 and TRBJ1-1, with D maybe TRBD1 (5 bases). The V gene lost 4 bases and the J gene lost 1 base, with 16 bases spanning the gap. Germline CDR1 and CDR2: SNHLY and FYNNEI. The CDR3 is 16 residues long.

This chain connects TRBV11-2 to TRBJ1-2; D not resolved. The CDR3 extends over 13 amino acids. Trimming removed 3 bases at V and 4 bases at J, with 9 bases between. Looked up from germline, CDR1 is SGHAT and CDR2 is FQNNGV. CDR3 bases: TGTGCCAGCAGCTTCCCCGGGTTCTATGGCTACACCTTC. Translating gives CASSFPGFYGYTF.

CDR3 DNA: TGTGCCAGCAGCCCTGGGACAGGGGGCGCTGGAAACACCATATATTTT. It translates to CASSPGTGGAGNTIYF. The chain is built from TRBV11-2 and TRBJ1-3; 12 bases fit TRBD1. The CDR3 is 16 residues long. V lost 5 bases to trimming and J lost 2 bases; unmatched junction nucleotides: 4. Germline values: CDR1 SGHAT, CDR2 FQNNGV.

The chain joins TRBV5-5 to TRBJ2-1; 11 bases align to TRBD2. V shed 1 base, J shed 7 bases, and the junction held 10 bases outside the gene matches. From germline, CDR1 is SGHKS and CDR2 YYEKEE (reference sequence). The CDR3 has 17 amino acids. CDR3 sequence: CASSLTPTSGIGNEQFF. The DNA for the CDR3 is TGTGCCAGCAGCTTGACCCCGACTAGCGGGATAGGGAATGAGCAGTTCTTC.